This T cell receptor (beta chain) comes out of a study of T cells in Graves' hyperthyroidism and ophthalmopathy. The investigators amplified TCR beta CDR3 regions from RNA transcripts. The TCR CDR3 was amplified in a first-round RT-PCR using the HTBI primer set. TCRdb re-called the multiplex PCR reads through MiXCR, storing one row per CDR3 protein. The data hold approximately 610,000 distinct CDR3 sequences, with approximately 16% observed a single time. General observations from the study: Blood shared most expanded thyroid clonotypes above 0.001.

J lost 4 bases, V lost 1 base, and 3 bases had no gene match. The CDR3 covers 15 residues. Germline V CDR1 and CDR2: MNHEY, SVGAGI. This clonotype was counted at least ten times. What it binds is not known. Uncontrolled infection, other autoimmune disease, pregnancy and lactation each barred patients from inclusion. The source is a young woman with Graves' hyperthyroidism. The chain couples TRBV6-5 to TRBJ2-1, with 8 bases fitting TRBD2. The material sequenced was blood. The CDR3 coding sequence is TGTGCCAGCAGTTACTACCCTAGCGGGTACAATGAGCAGTTCTTC. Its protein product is CASSYYPSGYNEQFF.